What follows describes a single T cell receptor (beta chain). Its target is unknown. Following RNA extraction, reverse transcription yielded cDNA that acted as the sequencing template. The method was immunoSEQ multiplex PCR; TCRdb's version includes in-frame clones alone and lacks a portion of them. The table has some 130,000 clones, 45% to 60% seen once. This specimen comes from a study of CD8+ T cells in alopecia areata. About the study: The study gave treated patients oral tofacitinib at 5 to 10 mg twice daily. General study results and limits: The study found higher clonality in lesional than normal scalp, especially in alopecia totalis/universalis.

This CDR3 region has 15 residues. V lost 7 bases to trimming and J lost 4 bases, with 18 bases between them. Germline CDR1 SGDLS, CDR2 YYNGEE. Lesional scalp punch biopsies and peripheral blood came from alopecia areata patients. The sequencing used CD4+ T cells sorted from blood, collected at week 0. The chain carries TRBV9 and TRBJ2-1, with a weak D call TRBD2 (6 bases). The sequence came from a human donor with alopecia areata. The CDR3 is CASSARDSVYNEQFF. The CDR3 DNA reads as TGTGCCAGCTCTGCTAGGGACTCCGTTTACAATGAGCAGTTCTTC.